These 31 T cell receptor beta chains originate from one sample sequenced in a study of blood T cell repertoires in COVID-19. The method was immunoSEQ multiplex PCR; TCRdb's version includes in-frame clones alone and lacks a portion of them. The sample consists of roughly 86,000 clones, around 81% of them appearing once. The sequenced sample was peripheral blood. The receptors come from a woman aged 70-85 years with acute or convalescent COVID-19.

This chain links TRBV2 with TRBJ2-2; maybe TRBD2 (6 bases). V was pared by 3 bases and J by 12 bases, with 14 bases between. Germline values: CDR1 SNHLY, CDR2 FYNNEI. There are 13 residues in the CDR3. CDR3 bases: TGTGCCAGCAGTGACGACAGTGGGGGGAAGCTGTTTTTT. It translates to CASSDDSGGKLFF.

The V gene is TRBV3-1 (or the pseudogene TRBV3-2), the J gene TRBJ1-2; D remains unclear. The germline gives CDR1 LGHDT, CDR2 YNNKEL (reference sequence). The CDR3 is made up of 12 amino acids. V was shortened by 4 bases and J by 6 bases, with 9 bases between the two germline ends. The CDR3 nucleotides are TGTGCCAGCAGCCTCCGACACGATGGCTACACCTTC. Translation: CASSLRHDGYTF.

This chain links TRBV2 with TRBJ2-4; D possibly corresponds to TRBD2 (5 bases). V was clipped by 6 bases and J by 11 bases, with 8 bases between them. The CDR3 runs 10 residues. Germline V gene data show CDR1 as SNHLY and CDR2 as FYNNEI. CDR3: CASRGSFQYF. In nucleotides, the CDR3 is TGTGCCAGCAGGGGGAGTTTTCAGTACTTC.

This chain uses TRBV19 with TRBJ1-5; D not resolved. From germline, CDR1 is LNHDA and CDR2 SQIVND (reference sequence). The V and J ends lost 3 bases and 2 bases respectively, with 8 bases between them. The CDR3 runs to 14 residues. CDR3: CASSIGPGNQPQHF. In nucleotides, the CDR3 is TGTGCCAGTAGTATTGGCCCTGGCAATCAGCCCCAGCATTTT. Using reference TRBV19 and TRBJ1-5 for the parts outside the CDR3, the full variable domain is DGGITQSPKYLFRKEGQNVTLSCEQNLNHDAMYWYRQDPGQGLRLIYYSQIVNDFQKGDIAEGYSVSREKKESFPLTVTSAQKNPTAFYLCASSIGPGNQPQHFGDGTRLSIL.

The rearrangement joins TRBV7-6 to TRBJ2-2; the D gene is possibly TRBD1 (6 bases). This CDR3 region has 15 residues. The germline V gene encodes CDR1 SGHVS and CDR2 FNYEAQ. The ends were cut back, 2 bases at V and 7 bases at J, with 14 bases in the middle. The CDR3 DNA follows: TGTGCCAGCAGCTTACTGCAGGGGCAGGGCGGGGAGCTGTTTTTT. Encoded protein: CASSLLQGQGGELFF.

CDR3 sequence reads: CASSADRFEAFF. DNA of the CDR3: TGTGCCAGCAGCGCAGACAGGTTTGAAGCTTTCTTT. The chain has TRBV7-8 and TRBJ1-1, with D possibly being TRBD1 (6 bases). V was clipped by 5 bases and J by 7 bases, with 11 bases between them. The germline V gene has CDR1 SGHVS and CDR2 FQNEAQ. CDR3 size: 12 residues. Variable domain in full (rest from reference TRBV7-8 and TRBJ1-1): GAGVSQSPRYKVAKRGQDVALRCDPISGHVSLFWYQQALGQGPEFLTYFQNEAQLDKSGLPSDRFFAERPEGSVSTLKIQRTQQEDSAVYLCASSADRFEAFFGQGTRLTVV.

The genes are TRBV6-1 and TRBJ2-1; 7 bases are a match to TRBD2. CDR3 length equals 15 residues. Germline lookup yields CDR1 MNHNS and CDR2 SASEGT. V was pared by 2 bases and J by 7 bases, with 8 bases of the junction left unmatched. For the CDR3, the DNA is TGTGCCAGCAGTGAATGGTGGGGGGGGAAGAATGAGCAGTTCTTC. Amino acid sequence: CASSEWWGGKNEQFF.

This chain connects TRBV7-2 to TRBJ1-6, with D possibly TRBD1 on 5 matching bases. Trimming cost V 1 base and J 7 bases, with 17 bases left between them. The CDR3 runs to 17 residues. Germline lookup yields CDR1 SGHTA and CDR2 FQGNSA. The CDR3 sequence is CASSLEYRQRMNSPLHF. The DNA of the CDR3 is TGTGCCAGCAGCTTAGAGTATAGACAGAGAATGAATTCACCCCTCCACTTT.

The chain links TRBV4-2 to TRBJ2-6; 8 bases align to TRBD1. Germline V gives CDR1 LGHNA, CDR2 YNFKEQ. This CDR3 is 19 amino acids long. Losses at the gene ends were 0 bases for V and 0 bases for J; bases not matched to a gene: 7. CDR3 region: CASSQDLGQGSSGANVLTF. CDR3 coding DNA: TGTGCCAGCAGCCAAGATCTTGGACAGGGCAGCTCTGGGGCCAACGTCCTGACTTTC.

The count of this clone is one. The rearrangement joins TRBV10-3 to TRBJ1-5, with D tentatively TRBD1 (6 bases). In germline, CDR1 is ENHRY, CDR2 SYGVKD. This CDR3 has 14 amino acids. Trimming removed 10 bases from V and 0 bases from J, with 13 bases in between. The CDR3 DNA is TGTGCCACCGTACAGGGCCTTAGCAATCAGCCCCAGCATTTT. Encoded protein: CATVQGLSNQPQHF.

The chain carries TRBV7-8 and TRBJ1-4; 8 bases agree with TRBD1. Germline V gene lookup returns CDR1 SGHVS and CDR2 FQNEAQ. The CDR3 sequence is 15 residues long. Losses at the gene ends were 6 bases for V and 5 bases for J; bases not matched to a gene: 8. Here the CDR3 DNA reads TGTGCCAGCAGGCCCCCAGGACAGGGAAATGAAAAACTGTTTTTT. This sequence encodes CASRPPGQGNEKLFF.

The genes are TRBV19 and TRBJ1-2, with D possibly matching TRBD1 (5 bases). This CDR3 is 14 amino acids long. CDR1 is LNHDA and CDR2 is SQIVND in the germline V gene (reference sequence). Deletions cut 9 bases from V and 7 bases from J, with 21 bases between. The CDR3 DNA is TGTGCCAGCAACCCAAAGGGGTCGCGGTCTGGCTACACCTTC. It encodes CASNPKGSRSGYTF.

The genes are TRBV6-1 and TRBJ2-7; D unresolved. The ends were cut back, 1 base at V and 3 bases at J, with 7 bases in the middle. CDR1 and CDR2 (germline): MNHNS, SASEGT. The CDR3 has 13 amino acids. The CDR3 protein is CASSEEFYYEQYF. The CDR3 bases are TGTGCCAGCAGTGAAGAGTTCTACTACGAGCAGTACTTC.

The chain couples TRBV5-1 to TRBJ1-2; no definite D call. Germline V gene data show CDR1 as SGHRS and CDR2 as YFSETQ. Trimming shortened V by 2 bases and J by 7 bases, and 12 bases separated the two germline ends. The CDR3 totals 13 residues. CDR3 nucleotide sequence: TGCGCCAGCAGCTTAGCCGTTGCGTCTGGCTACACCTTC. The encoded protein is CASSLAVASGYTF.

The chain links TRBV12-5 to TRBJ2-7; 11 nucleotides agree with TRBD1. With V trimmed by 1 base and J by 2 bases, 7 bases remained unmatched. The CDR3 runs to 17 residues. Germline V CDR1 and CDR2: LGHNT, FRNRAP. In nucleotides, the CDR3 is TGTGCTAGTGGTTTGGCCGGGACAGGGGGTGCCCCCTACGAGCAGTACTTC. It codes for CASGLAGTGGAPYEQYF.

This clone has only one observation. This chain joins TRBV19 and TRBJ2-2; 7 nucleotides line up with TRBD2. The V and J ends lost 5 bases and 5 bases, in that order; junction bases with no gene match: 8. The germline V gene encodes CDR1 LNHDA and CDR2 SQIVND (reference sequence). This CDR3 comprises 15 residues. The CDR3 nucleotides read TGTGCCAGTAGTCTTCGGGACGGGGGGACCGGGGAGCTGTTTTTT. This gives the protein CASSLRDGGTGELFF.

This clone was seen a single time. V is TRBV19 and J is TRBJ1-4; D may be TRBD1 (5 bases). This CDR3 has 12 amino acids. Trimming took 7 bases from V and 4 from J, leaving 7 bases between them. CDR1 is LNHDA, CDR2 SQIVND, per germline (reference sequence). CDR3 nucleotide sequence: TGTGCCAGTAAAGGGGATAATGAAAAACTGTTTTTT. Amino acids: CASKGDNEKLFF. Using reference TRBV19 and TRBJ1-4 for the parts outside the CDR3, the full variable domain is DGGITQSPKYLFRKEGQNVTLSCEQNLNHDAMYWYRQDPGQGLRLIYYSQIVNDFQKGDIAEGYSVSREKKESFPLTVTSAQKNPTAFYLCASKGDNEKLFFGSGTQLSVL.

V gene TRBV18 combines with J gene TRBJ2-1, with TRBD2 as a possible D gene (5 bases). In germline, CDR1 is KGHSH, CDR2 LQKENI. Trimming stripped 5 bases from V and 12 bases from J, with 14 bases between. The CDR3 is made up of 12 amino acids. The CDR3 sequence is CASSTSQLGQFF. CDR3 bases: TGTGCCAGCTCAACATCTCAACTAGGGCAGTTCTTC.

The rearrangement joins TRBV27 to TRBJ2-1; maybe TRBD2 (5 bases). V gave up 0 bases and J gave up 4 bases, with 10 bases separating them. Germline V gives CDR1 MNHEY, CDR2 SMNVEV (reference sequence). The CDR3 consists of 15 residues. The CDR3 spells CASSLSNRGYNEQFF. The DNA of the CDR3 is TGTGCCAGCAGTTTATCGAATCGGGGATACAATGAGCAGTTCTTC.

The rearrangement uses TRBV5-1 and TRBJ2-7; a possible D gene is TRBD1 (6 bases). V gave up 4 bases and J gave up 2 bases, with 10 bases separating them. Germline-derived CDR1 and CDR2 are SGHRS and YFSETQ. There are 13 residues in the CDR3. DNA of the CDR3: TGCGCCAGCAGCGAAGACAGGCCCTACGAGCAGTACTTC. The encoded protein is CASSEDRPYEQYF.

The genes are TRBV19 and TRBJ1-1; D ambiguous. This CDR3 is built from 14 residues. Trimming cost V 5 bases and J 2 bases, with 12 bases left between them. The germline V gene encodes CDR1 LNHDA and CDR2 SQIVND (reference sequence). CDR3 sequence: CASSVYSDNTEAFF. For the CDR3, the DNA is TGTGCCAGTAGTGTCTACAGTGATAACACTGAAGCTTTCTTT.

The table lists this clone with a count of one. J is TRBJ1-1 and V is TRBV5-1; maybe TRBD1 (5 bases). The CDR3 is made up of 15 amino acids. CDR1 is SGHRS and CDR2 is YFSETQ in the germline V gene. V shed 0 bases and J shed 5 bases, with 14 bases lying between them. This CDR3 is CASSLVGGSGTEAFF. The CDR3 bases are TGCGCCAGCAGCTTGGTGGGGGGGTCGGGTACTGAAGCTTTCTTT.

The chain recombines TRBV19 with TRBJ2-2; TRBD2 matches 13 bases. The CDR3 totals 15 residues. With 7 bases clipped from V and 5 bases from J, the junction kept 4 bases outside the gene matches. Germline V gene sequence: CDR1 LNHDA, CDR2 SQIVND (reference sequence). CDR3 amino acids: CASIMTSGRTGELFF. CDR3 sequence (DNA): TGTGCCAGTATTATGACTAGCGGGAGGACCGGGGAGCTGTTTTTT.

This chain links TRBV5-1 with TRBJ2-2, with D possibly matching TRBD2 (6 bases). The V gene's germline CDR1 is SGHRS and CDR2 YFSETQ. This CDR3 contains 14 residues. The V gene lost 0 bases and the J gene lost 6 bases, with 9 bases spanning the gap. The CDR3 DNA reads TGCGCCAGCAGCTTGGGAGGAGGGTCCGGGGAGCTGTTTTTT. This translates into CASSLGGGSGELFF. Complete variable domain (other parts from reference TRBV5-1 and TRBJ2-2): KAGVTQTPRYLIKTRGQQVTLSCSPISGHRSVSWYQQTPGQGLQFLFEYFSETQRNKGNFPGRFSGRQFSNSRSEMNVSTLELGDSALYLCASSLGGGSGELFFGEGSRLTVL.

The chain uses TRBV5-1 and TRBJ1-5, with 7 bases matching TRBD1. The CDR3 contains 15 residues. V shed 4 bases and J 8 bases; nucleotides not matched to a gene: 12. CDR1 SGHRS and CDR2 YFSETQ come from the germline V gene. This CDR3 is CASSPGTVRGEPQHF. The CDR3 DNA reads as TGCGCCAGCAGCCCGGGGACAGTGCGAGGGGAGCCCCAGCATTTT. Full variable domain (rest looked up from reference TRBV5-1 and TRBJ1-5): KAGVTQTPRYLIKTRGQQVTLSCSPISGHRSVSWYQQTPGQGLQFLFEYFSETQRNKGNFPGRFSGRQFSNSRSEMNVSTLELGDSALYLCASSPGTVRGEPQHFGDGTRLSIL.

This sequence joins TRBV5-1 and TRBJ1-6; 8 bases match TRBD1. CDR1 SGHRS and CDR2 YFSETQ come from the germline V gene. This CDR3 region has 15 residues. V shed 4 bases and J 10 bases; nucleotides not matched to a gene: 10. CDR3 loop: CASSPSQGAQSPLHF. CDR3 DNA sequence: TGCGCCAGCAGCCCCAGTCAGGGGGCGCAGTCACCCCTCCACTTT.

This clone appeared a few times. The chain joins TRBV30 to TRBJ1-2, with 9 bases that match TRBD1. Per the germline V gene, CDR1 is GTSNPN and CDR2 is SVGIG (reference sequence). The CDR3 length is 17 residues. After removal of 3 bases from V and 3 bases from J, the junction contained 14 bases not matched to a gene. The CDR3: CAWRGIGQGSRDYGYTF. The CDR3 nucleotides read TGTGCCTGGAGGGGGATCGGACAGGGGAGCAGAGACTATGGCTACACCTTC.

Turning to this clone: The germline gene is not matched at one end of the junction; a read error may be the cause. The rearrangement joins TRBV7-7 to TRBJ2-5; 9 nucleotides align to TRBD1. Germline CDR1 SSHAT, CDR2 FNYEAQ (reference sequence). This CDR3 comprises 15 residues. The CDR3 reads CASSSTGQGGETQYF. The CDR3 bases are TGTGCTAGCAGCTCGACGGGACAGGGAGGAGAGACCCAGTACTTC.

V is TRBV6-1 and J is TRBJ1-6; D possibly corresponds to TRBD1 (5 bases). Germline assignment: CDR1 MNHNS and CDR2 SASEGT. V lost 1 base and J lost 10, with 11 bases in between. The CDR3 runs to 14 residues. CDR3 residues: CASSEGQPGSPLHF. The CDR3 coding sequence is TGTGCCAGCAGTGAAGGACAGCCAGGATCACCCCTCCACTTT.

V usage is TRBV18 and J usage is TRBJ1-1; 7 nucleotides line up with TRBD1. J was trimmed by 3 bases and V by 6 bases; bases with no gene match: 13. CDR3 length: 16 residues. The germline CDR1 and CDR2 sequences are KGHSH and LQKENI. Here the CDR3 DNA reads TGTGCCAGCTCTTCAAACAGGGGCGCCGTCGACACTGAAGCTTTCTTT. Its translation is CASSSNRGAVDTEAFF.

The chain carries TRBV27 and TRBJ1-5; D not resolved. V dropped 3 bases and J dropped 0 bases, with 6 bases sitting between them. The CDR3 has 14 residues. Germline CDR1 and CDR2: MNHEY and SMNVEV (reference sequence). The CDR3 loop reads CASSFGDSNQPQHF. CDR3 nucleotide sequence: TGTGCCAGCAGTTTCGGGGATAGCAATCAGCCCCAGCATTTT.